This passage covers 3 T cell receptor beta chains from one sample sequenced in a study of tumor-infiltrating lymphocytes in primary liver carcinoma. Constant-region priming of roughly 490 ng total RNA yielded TCR beta cDNA. Library construction for TCR beta comprised three nested multiplex PCR rounds performed with slightly modified ARM-PCR. Two initial PCR rounds of about 10 cycles each paired TRBV1-TRBV30 forward primers with a C-beta reverse primer. TCRdb independently ran MiXCR on the multiplex PCR reads; one entry per CDR3 protein. This table holds about 110,000 distinct CDR3 sequences, 55% to 75% found once. Unsorted bulk tissue of about 20-30 mg yielded co-extracted RNA and DNA. Sample: liver tumor tissue from sampling region 1. Subset of the sample: tumor region T1, superior pole. Source of these receptors: a woman aged 60 to 75 with primary liver carcinoma and hepatitis B virus infection.

Many counts were recorded for this clonotype. This rearrangement joins TRBV5-5 to TRBJ2-7; 13 bases are a match to TRBD2. The V gene's germline CDR1 is SGHKS and CDR2 YYEKEE (reference sequence). This CDR3 is 15 amino acids long. Losses at the gene ends were 3 bases for V and 3 bases for J; bases not matched to a gene: 3. The CDR3 DNA sequence: TGTGCCAGCAGCTGGGGGACTAGCGGGATCTACGAGCAGTACTTC. Translation gives CASSWGTSGIYEQYF.

This chain uses TRBV11-3 with TRBJ2-1; a possible D gene is TRBD1 (6 bases). The DNA matches TRBJ2-7 better at its end, which makes the J call doubtful. Germline V gene lookup returns CDR1 SGHNT and CDR2 YENEEA. CDR3 size: 13 residues. CDR3 sequence reads: CASSAGGYNEQYF. DNA for the CDR3: TGTGCCAGTAGTGCTGGGGGCTACAATGAGCAGTACTTC.

Ten or more counts support this clonotype. CDR3 in amino acids: CASSPGTSGRGQFF. The CDR3, as DNA: TGCGCCAGCAGTCCAGGGACTAGCGGGAGAGGGCAGTTCTTC. The chain links TRBV10-2 to TRBJ2-1, with 14 bases identical to TRBD2. This CDR3 spans 14 amino acids. The ends lost 5 bases at V and 12 bases at J; junction bases unmatched: 6. Germline CDR1 reads WSHSY; CDR2 reads SAAADI.